A selection of T cell receptor beta chains follows, all from one sample in a study of graft-versus-host responses after intestinal transplantation. Sequenced by immunoSEQ multiplex PCR; TCRdb stores in-frame clones only, minus some. The table has some 13,000 clones, 70% to 75% seen once; the top ten hold around 6.8%. This specimen was ileum tissue, taken 16 days after intestinal transplant. All receptors derive from a human patient who received an intestinal transplant, so some T cells may come from the graft donor. Both conserved end residues are part of each CDR3.

CDR3 protein | V gene
CASGFGGLNTEAFF | TRBV12-5
CASSPTGDAWPQHF | TRBV7-2
CASSLGGVEKLFF | TRBV5-1
CASSLDRTAFF | TRBV7-9
CASSPGIMAWTQYF | TRBV6-1
CSVDRQGHGYTF | TRBV29-1
CASSRPGEETQYF | TRBV19
CASSVRQDHEQFF | TRBV6-1
CASVQDREKSPLHF | TRBV10-1
CASSDTPWTALNYGYTF | TRBV7-2
CASRMEQADTQYF | TRBV5-1
CASSSGRLVAGVTDTQYF | TRBV7-9
CASSPGTSGDTQYF | TRBV7-2
CASSPRRSAIYGYTF | TRBV7-6
CASSSPGTSGSYEQYF | TRBV11-2
CASSPLAGGQETQYF | TRBV4-3
CASSDRAGYTF | TRBV28
CASSRDRGYEQYF | TRBV6-1
CASGASWTGKDEKLFF | TRBV28
CASSQDTGGGLSYEQFF | TRBV4-1
CASRPTGGSYEQYF | TRBV28
CASSPGQGYNSPLHF | TRBV19
CASSSRDKDTEAFF | TRBV7-9
CAVAEISYEQYF | TRBV7-2
CASSQGWTGIDSPLHF | TRBV4-1
CASSVGTNSYEQYF | TRBV9
CAWNPGLGLTEQFF | TRBV30
CASSERGDYNEQFF | TRBV9
CAWSILQTGELFF | TRBV30
CASSFSQGAYEQYF | TRBV6-5
CASTTAGDTQYF | TRBV7-6
CASSQGGGAVPSPSSYNEQFF | TRBV4-3
CASSLSVAGGHDEQFF | TRBV27
CSAYRGSSYEQYF | TRBV29-1
CASTASGGSYNEQFF | TRBV9
CASSSGGGDTQYF | TRBV28
CASSVEASGGAVTDTQYF | TRBV9
CAWGDRDAYEQYF | TRBV30
CASTGTGKDTQYF | TRBV2
CASRGGTSIQNTGELFF | TRBV2
CASSSSFPGTGNTIYF | TRBV7-2
CASSLVSWLAGGTDTQYF | TRBV7-6
CSATLGAGNTEAFF | TRBV29-1
CAISPSGSSYEQYF | TRBV10-3
CTSSQDCGLADLSYEQYF | TRBV1
CASSPSGGVAGELFF | TRBV7-2
CASSVEGGRATDTQYF | TRBV9
CASSVGGALAGFAGELFF | TRBV9